This record covers a single T cell receptor beta chain. Its antigen is not identified. The CDR3 runs to 13 residues. CDR1 and CDR2 (germline): SEHNR, FQNEAQ (reference sequence). Germline trimming cut 5 bases from V and 6 bases from J; bases unmatched to any gene: 5. The data are from a study of blood T cells in healthy people across ages. Each sample yielded at least 6 million isolated PBMCs. Study-wide results and caveats: CMV infection status of these donors was not known. Strong correlation was found linking TCR beta diversity to naive T cell percentage.

PCR was performed a second time for about 7 to 11 cycles using a sample-barcoded 5' primer and a J-beta primer mix. A template-switch adaptor containing 12 random nucleotides labeled each cDNA molecule. MiXCR, run by TCRdb on the 5' RACE reads, gives a single entry per CDR3 protein. The sample has roughly 1,800,000 distinct CDR3 sequences, 49% seen once. Sequencing was carried out using blood. The chain couples TRBV7-9 to TRBJ1-2; TRBD1 aligns across 8 bases. The TCR comes from a woman aged 40 to 50 in good health. The CDR3 is CASSQTGEDGYTF. The CDR3 nucleotides read TGTGCCAGCAGCCAGACAGGGGAGGATGGCTACACCTTC. Filled out from reference TRBV7-9 and TRBJ1-2, the complete variable domain reads DTGVSQNPRHKITKRGQNVTFRCDPISEHNRLYWYRQTLGQGPEFLTYFQNEAQLEKSRLLSDRFSAERPKGSFSTLEIQRTEQGDSAMYLCASSQTGEDGYTFGSGTRLTVV.